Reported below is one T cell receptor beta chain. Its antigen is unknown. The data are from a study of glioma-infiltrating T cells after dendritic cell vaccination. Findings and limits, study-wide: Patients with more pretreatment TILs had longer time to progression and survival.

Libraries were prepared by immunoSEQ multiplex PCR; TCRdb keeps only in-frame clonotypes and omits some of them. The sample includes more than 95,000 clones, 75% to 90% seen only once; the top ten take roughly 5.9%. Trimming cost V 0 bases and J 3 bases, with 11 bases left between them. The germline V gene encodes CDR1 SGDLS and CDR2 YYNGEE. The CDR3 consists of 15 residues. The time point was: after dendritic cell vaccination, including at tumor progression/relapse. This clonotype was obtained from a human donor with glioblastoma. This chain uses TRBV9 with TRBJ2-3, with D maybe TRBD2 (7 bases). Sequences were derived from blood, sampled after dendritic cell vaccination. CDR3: CASSVEGGPTDTQYF. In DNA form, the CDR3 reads TGTGCCAGCAGCGTAGAGGGGGGGCCGACAGATACGCAGTATTTT.